Listed here is a single TCR beta chain. This receptor's antigen is unknown. Qualities for individual bases were not recorded, and no much larger clone is one base off. All of the isolated RNA was reverse transcribed with the High Capacity cDNA Reverse Transcription Kit, so expressed TCRB transcripts were sequenced. Naive, central memory and regulatory T cell samples underwent deep immunoSEQ sequencing, averaging around 3.9 million total reads per sample. Sorted cells were lysed in RLT buffer, and RNA was extracted using DNase-treated RNeasy Micro or Mini kits according to cell number. To prevent cross-contamination, each cell subset was processed individually, whereas patient and healthy donor samples were processed jointly. Using the immunoSEQ multiplex PCR, TCRB sequences were amplified from cDNA into 87-bp fragments spanning the CDR3 region. Sequencing of the amplicons was done on the Illumina HiSeq platform. The paper's data handling went like this. PCR bias was corrected computationally using synthetic template baselines, and reads within Hamming distance 2 were collapsed, with unmergeable singletons discarded. Reads were aligned to IMGT to assign V, D and J genes, CDR3 length, and insertions or deletions at six rearrangement sites. Clonotype counts were normalized to sorted cell number within each subset before computing true diversity and Gini coefficients with the tcR R package. The overlap coefficient, calculated on TCRB nucleotide sequences, was used to measure repertoire sharing. Out-of-frame TCRB sequences from naive cells were analyzed as a proxy for the pre-selection repertoire. In TCRdb, the immuneACCESS table is reduced to in-frame sequences with V and J assigned. These tables do not hold every clone; where another copy was compared, an unresolved V gene accounts for under half, and the others remain unexplained. From that table come the V and J calls and clone size; the DNA was used to work out D and trimming. The sample table contains 970,000 or so clones; only one count was recorded for about a sixth of them. The top ten constitute roughly 0.025% of the sample.

Ends trimmed: V by 6 bases, J by 1 base; bases unmatched to a gene: 2. CDR1 is given as LNHDA and CDR2 as SQIVND, both from the germline V gene (reference sequence). Its CDR3 holds 14 amino acids, cysteine through phenylalanine. The read is trimmed to its CDR3 DNA, 42 bases read in frame from base 1. These data are taken from a study of beta chain features in type 1 diabetes (dated 2018 in TCRdb). For context, the study as a whole: Patients and healthy donors did not differ in mean age, gender distribution, total cell number or subset yield. A total of 107,917,701 sorted cells were examined across all samples, and the number of cells per subset was strongly correlated with RNA yield. In the study, TCRB repertoires of sorted circulating CD4+ T cell subsets from recently diagnosed type 1 diabetes patients were compared with those of matched healthy donors. Regulatory and stem cell-like memory subsets were isolated from only 8 patients and roughly 8 healthy donors, whereas naive and central memory subsets came from all 30 or so donors. What the work shows at the level of the full study, not this receptor alone: HLA sub-analyses involved small numbers of individuals, so any influence of HLA type on TCRB rearrangement remained unresolved. At VDJ recombination sites, patients with type 1 diabetes made fewer insertions and deleted more nucleotides, a pattern implying thymic rearrangement abnormalities. Shorter templates might have been favored by PCR, but patient and control samples were amplified and corrected together, so both groups would have been affected equally by any skew. Type 1 diabetes patients showed a moderate but significant shortening of TCRB CDR3 length in all four CD4+ subsets. Naive, central memory and regulatory TCRB repertoires appeared to be more similar among patients than among healthy donors. Because cDNA was sequenced instead of genomic DNA, activated cells with high expression could be over-represented, although the groups did not differ in activation or CD3 levels.

A single peripheral blood draw of around 0.11 L on average was collected from each donor into heparinised tubes. A BD FACSAria II was used to sort naive, central memory, regulatory and stem cell-like memory CD4+ T cells with a panel that included CD45RO, CCR7, CD25, CD127, CD95 and CD27. Every sorted population had a purity above 95%. PBMCs were isolated right away by Lymphoprep density gradient centrifugation and were stained directly, without culture. So that batch effects would be minimized, each experiment stained and sorted samples in pairs, pairing one healthy donor with one patient. The source material was naive CD4+ T cells from blood. The cell subset or site label, as the study defines it: true naive CD4+ T cells. This clonotype was obtained from a woman under 30 in good health. The chain uses TRBV19 and TRBJ1-1, and TRBD1 aligns with 10 junction nucleotides. In nucleotides, the sequence is TGTGCCAGTAGGACAGGGGGCTGGAACACTGAAGCTTTCTTT. Its protein product is CASRTGGWNTEAFF.